The clone carrying this T cell receptor (beta chain) was seen only once. This sample stems from a study of cytomegalovirus exposure and HLA in healthy donors. At the level of the study: Out of 398 genotyped donors, less than 85% belonged to the Caucasian-associated ancestry cluster.

Use of 60 Vbeta and 13 Jbeta primers characterized the PCR. Produced via immunoSEQ multiplex PCR; TCRdb's table is partial and in-frame only. The sample includes 90,000 to 150,000 clones, around 79% of them seen just once. CDR3 length: 13 amino acids. The ends lost 6 bases at V and 7 bases at J; junction bases unmatched: 10. Germline assignment: CDR1 GTSNPN and CDR2 SVGIG (reference sequence). The TCR comes from a woman in her 30s in good health and CMV-seropositive. The sample comprised PBMCs. The genes are TRBV30 and TRBJ2-7, with 9 positions matching TRBD1. CDR3 loop: CACQGTGRFEQYF. DNA of the CDR3: TGTGCCTGCCAGGGGACAGGGAGGTTTGAGCAGTACTTC.